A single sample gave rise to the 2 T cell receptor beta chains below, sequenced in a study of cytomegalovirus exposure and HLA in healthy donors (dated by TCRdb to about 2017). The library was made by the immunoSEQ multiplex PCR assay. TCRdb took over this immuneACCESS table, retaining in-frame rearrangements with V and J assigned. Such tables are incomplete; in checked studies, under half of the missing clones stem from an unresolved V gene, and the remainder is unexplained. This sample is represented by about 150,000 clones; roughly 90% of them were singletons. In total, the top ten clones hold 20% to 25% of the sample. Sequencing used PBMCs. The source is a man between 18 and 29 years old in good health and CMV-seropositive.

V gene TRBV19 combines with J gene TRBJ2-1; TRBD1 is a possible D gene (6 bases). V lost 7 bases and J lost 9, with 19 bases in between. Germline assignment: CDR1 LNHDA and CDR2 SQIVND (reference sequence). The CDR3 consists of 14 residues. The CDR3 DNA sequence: TGTGCCAGTAAACAGGGCCCAACCTTTGGTGAGCAGTTCTTC. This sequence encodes CASKQGPTFGEQFF.

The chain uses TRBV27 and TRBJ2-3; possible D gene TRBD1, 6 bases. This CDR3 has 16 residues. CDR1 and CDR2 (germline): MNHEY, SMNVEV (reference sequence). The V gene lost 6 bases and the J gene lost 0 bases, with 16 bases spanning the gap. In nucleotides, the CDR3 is TGTGCCAGCAGGGCATTGGGGGCCGGGAGCACAGATACGCAGTATTTT. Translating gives CASRALGAGSTDTQYF.